This is a list of T cell receptor beta chains from one sample in a study of control samples from healthy donors and cancer patients. Measured with immunoSEQ multiplex PCR; TCRdb has only the in-frame clones, and not every one. Of some 130,000 clones listed, over 85% are singletons. The sample was blood. Source of these receptors: a man aged 25-40 years in good health. The conserved cysteine and the conserved F or W are not part of the CDR3 here. Each record gives: CDR3 length, clone size, J gene, V gene, CDR3 protein. The size of a clone is reported for some rows only, either as once, few or many, or as a class for expanded clones.

length: 12
size: .
J: TRBJ2-2
V: TRBV7-9
CDR3: ASSLHAGGGELF

length: 13
size: .
J: TRBJ1-2
V: TRBV3-1/TRBV3-2
CDR3: ASSHHGTGGYGYT

length: 14
size: .
J: TRBJ2-1
V: TRBV3-1/TRBV3-2
CDR3: ASSLRGGGTYNEQF

length: 14
size: .
J: TRBJ1-1
V: TRBV10-3
CDR3: AISETRVPGSTEAF

length: 14
size: .
J: TRBJ2-7
V: TRBV19
CDR3: ASTQIRDSTSYEQY

length: 13
size: once
J: TRBJ2-1
V: TRBV3-1/TRBV3-2
CDR3: ASSQAGVNYNEQF

length: 11
size: few
J: TRBJ1-1
V: TRBV6-4
CDR3: ASSVSENTEAF

length: 13
size: .
J: TRBJ2-3
V: TRBV19
CDR3: ASSTGQVRTHTQY

length: 10
size: once
J: TRBJ1-1
V: TRBV29-1
CDR3: SVDPAGTEAF

length: 13
size: .
J: TRBJ1-2
V: TRBV5-1
CDR3: ASSLAPPANYGYT

length: 14
size: .
J: TRBJ1-5
V: TRBV6-1
CDR3: ASSEAEGGGGQPQH

length: 11
size: .
J: TRBJ1-2
V: TRBV12-3/TRBV12-4
CDR3: ASSSQGYYGYT

length: 13
size: .
J: TRBJ2-7
V: TRBV24-1
CDR3: ATSDTRQGGNEQY

length: 14
size: .
J: TRBJ1-1
V: TRBV9
CDR3: ASSVLQTGGSAEAF

length: 12
size: .
J: TRBJ2-1
V: TRBV25-1
CDR3: ASSGRLDSDEQF

length: 11
size: .
J: TRBJ2-1
V: TRBV5-1
CDR3: ASSLSWGNEQF

length: 17
size: .
J: TRBJ2-3
V: TRBV24-1
CDR3: ATSGGTSGSISWADTQY

length: 13
size: .
J: TRBJ2-7
V: TRBV5-1
CDR3: ASSLEARQGYEQY

length: 11
size: .
J: TRBJ1-4
V: TRBV2
CDR3: ASRTGYNEKLF

length: 11
size: .
J: TRBJ1-5
V: TRBV6-5
CDR3: ATRRDSNQPQH

length: 16
size: .
J: TRBJ1-5
V: TRBV5-6
CDR3: ASSLSLRKGETDQPQH

length: 10
size: .
J: TRBJ2-3
V: TRBV29-1
CDR3: SVEISTDTQY

length: 13
size: .
J: TRBJ2-7
V: TRBV5-1
CDR3: ASSGGYGTGEEQY

length: 12
size: .
J: TRBJ1-2
V: TRBV7-9
CDR3: ASSLRGSNYGYT

length: 14
size: .
J: TRBJ2-7
V: TRBV27
CDR3: ASSLRGLAGVYEQY

length: 10
size: .
J: TRBJ1-2
V: TRBV6-1
CDR3: ASSEMAYGYT

length: 9
size: .
J: TRBJ1-2
V: TRBV20-1
CDR3: SARGQGGYT

length: 17
size: .
J: TRBJ1-5
V: TRBV21-1
CDR3: ASKLNRGLKEFSNQPQH

length: 15
size: .
J: TRBJ2-7
V: TRBV9
CDR3: ASSGQGPGGGPHEQY

length: 15
size: .
J: TRBJ2-3
V: TRBV5-6
CDR3: ASSLRVTGRGSDTQY

length: 13
size: .
J: TRBJ2-1
V: TRBV6-5
CDR3: ASRVLAGGYNEQF

length: 16
size: .
J: TRBJ2-6
V: TRBV28
CDR3: ASSPTGQGAVGANVLT

length: 13
size: .
J: TRBJ2-7
V: TRBV28
CDR3: ASSLDRDGPYEQY

length: 11
size: .
J: TRBJ1-5
V: TRBV25-1
CDR3: ASSVQGGQPQH

length: 14
size: .
J: TRBJ2-4
V: TRBV18
CDR3: ASSQTSGKAKNIQY

length: 11
size: .
J: TRBJ1-1
V: TRBV6-4
CDR3: ASSTGANTEAF